Sequencing of this T cell receptor beta chain was carried out in a study of shared clonotypes between healthy human individuals. Study-wide results and caveats: What limited the represented genetic and exposure-history diversity was the small number of donors.

Naivety among CD8 cells was defined by CD45RO negativity and positive CCR7 selection, thereby excluding terminally differentiated effector memory CD45RA+ cells. V was cut by 3 bases and J by 4 bases, with 4 bases left in between. The CDR3 has 11 residues. Germline lookup yields CDR1 WNHNN and CDR2 SYGVQD (reference sequence). Comment on this clone: The target antigen is unknown. The same CDR3 arises from other DNA sequences in this sample as well.

Profiled with immunoSEQ multiplex PCR; TCRdb holds only in-frame clones, not every one. In the table there are around 2.1 million clones, just over 90% of which are singletons. This TCR was sampled from a man between 18 and 35 years old in good health. Some clones in this sample may be carry-over from other donors' samples. This chain joins TRBV10-1 and TRBJ2-7; D not resolved. Sequencing was performed on naive CD8+ T cells from PBMCs. The CDR3 DNA sequence: TGCGCCAGCAGTGATGGGTACGAGCAGTACTTC. Translated, it gives CASSDGYEQYF.